The source of this T cell receptor (beta chain) is a study of cytomegalovirus exposure and HLA in healthy donors (dated by TCRdb to 2016 to 2017). Study-wide context: An earlier analysis of under 600 of the donors reported 250 to 350 Gb of sequence data and about 100 million unique TCR beta sequences from some 180 million T cells. Along with the approximately 650-subject first cohort, a separate validation cohort of approximately 110 different subjects was used. All discovery cohort repertoires had been generated using a single sequencing platform. On average, roughly 250,000 unique TCR beta nucleotide sequences were sequenced per donor among 398 genotyped donors of the cohort, with around 19% of those sequences being non-productive. The study aimed to test whether signatures of past pathogen exposure could be identified by cataloging public T cell receptors. Alongside the repertoire data, information on donor age, sex, ethnicity and CMV serostatus was compiled. Of the roughly 400 genotyped donors, less than 85% were placed in the genetic ancestry cluster associated with self-reported Caucasian donors. Rather than drawing on any new phenotypic data, the later analysis identified candidate immune exposures from TCR beta sequences and the way those sequences occurred across donors. A later analysis re-analyzed previously published TCR beta repertoires from 650 to 800 donors and added high-resolution HLA genotyping to study TCR occurrence patterns. A later genetic analysis used genome-wide SNP genotypes for about 65% of the 666 donors, treating that subset as a discovery cohort. The study used immunosequencing to profile the T cell repertoires of about 670 subjects and linked those repertoires to cytomegalovirus serostatus. To predict cytomegalovirus infection status, the study brought together high-throughput TCR immunosequencing, statistical association of individual TCRs with disease status, and machine learning. Roughly 300 gigabases of sequencing data and tens of millions of unique TCR sequences were included in an early release covering about 620 HLA-typed donors. HLA typing covered class I and class II loci at four-digit resolution. Because of strong linkage in the cohort, roughly five DR-DQ haplotypes were treated as single units for association and clustering. Typing coverage varied by locus: 629-630 donors for A, B, C, DRB1 and DQB1; approximately 500 for DQA1; over 600 for DPA1; approximately 450 for DPB1. An earlier analysis of about 600 of the donors used high-throughput TCR beta sequencing to judge whether each TCR beta V gene segment behaved as functional or pseudogenic. The full study reports these points: Assigning TCR associations to individual alleles was difficult when HLA alleles, especially DR and DQ, strongly co-occurred. Linkage disequilibrium might explain the correlated functional status among segregating V segments, but an unknown experimental factor could not be ruled out. Because HLA typing was unavailable for some donors at each locus, only the typed subset was used in association tests. Sequencing depth was assumed to be roughly uniform across donors in the presence/absence analyses, though that assumption may not hold. In a later analysis, HLA-associated TCR beta chains showed more clonal expansion and lower generation probabilities than non-associated chains that were equally common. In a later analysis, several top co-occurrence clusters were reported to appear linked to parvovirus B19, influenza, CMV and Epstein-Barr virus. Three of the identified cytomegalovirus-associated TCR beta chains were confirmed in vitro to be specific for cytomegalovirus antigens. In a later analysis, the rate of TCR association differed among HLA loci, with DRB1 alleles having the most associated TCRs and HLA-C alleles having the fewest. CMV serostatus was the only immune exposure information available for the cohort. A cluster of highly shared sequence variants was judged likely to be a technical artifact of the sequencing pipeline. Some 15 rarely observed V segments, including chromosome 9 orphons, were excluded from the earlier analysis of about 610 of the donors because counts were too low. This cohort had only TCR beta chains sequenced, and the lack of alpha or paired-chain data limited which features could be detected. In an earlier analysis of approximately 590 of the donors, most TCR beta V segments appeared in productive rearrangements about 90% or about 30% of the time, broadly matching IMGT annotations. A later analysis found that most CMV-associated TCR beta chains appeared HLA-restricted, with HLA associations seemingly driven largely by CMV exposure. A later genetic analysis reported fewer N-insertions in productive TCRs among donors in an Asian-associated ancestry cluster than the approximately 700-donor mean. Some IMGT-functional V segments, including TRBV6-2 and TRBV6-3, could not be distinguished by the 87-base-pair reads and were therefore excluded. In a later genetic analysis, a missense DCLRE1C variant was associated with V-gene and J-gene trimming of TCR beta chains, and the association was replicated in an independent cohort. Most TCR sequences were seen in very few donors, while some public TCRs were found in many individuals. A further reported finding was that TCR beta sequences accurately predicted the HLA-A and HLA-B alleles for most subjects in the first cohort. The study gave a list of around 170 TCR beta chains associated with cytomegalovirus. The authors suggested that the approach could potentially be generalized to other disease states and immunological phenotypes. A later analysis associated about 16,000 TCR beta sequences with specific HLA alleles at a false discovery rate of 0.05. In both the original and validation cohorts, the classifier was reported to diagnose cytomegalovirus status with high specificity and sensitivity.

Of note for this clone: What antigen it recognizes has not been identified. The record has no base qualities; no much larger clone is one base away.

The cohort comprised fewer than 700 healthy bone marrow donors. At the time of sampling, every cohort member was nominally healthy, though immune exposures that went unrecorded were likely present. The donor was CMV seropositive and was included in the group of 289 seropositive cohort members. A peripheral blood sample was provided by each donor, and peripheral blood mononuclear cells were used for TCR beta sequencing. Genomic DNA was extracted from the blood cell samples with the Qiagen DNeasy Blood Extraction Kit. Taken from the germline V gene, the CDR1 and CDR2 loops are ENHRY and SYGVKD. Including cysteine and phenylalanine, the CDR3 has 16 amino acids. The entry retains the CDR3 DNA only, 48 bases that are in frame from base 1. V is pared back by 0 bases and J by 2 bases, with 11 bases lying between the germline termini. The library was produced with the immunoSEQ multiplex PCR assay. For the multiplex PCR, a mixture combining 60 forward primers for TCR Vbeta segments and 13 reverse primers for TCR Jbeta segments was used. A multiplex PCR assay on genomic DNA amplified the CDR3 region of rearranged TCR beta genes. On the Illumina HiSeq System, the amplified TCR beta libraries were sequenced as 87-base-pair reads. Under the source paper's analysis protocol: Across the 666 repertoires, a later analysis counted some 80 million unique TCR beta chains, 9 million to 14 million of which were shared by at least two donors. Raw reads were error-corrected and collapsed into unique sequences with a nearest-neighbor algorithm that merged closely related sequences to remove PCR and sequencing errors. Alignment of CDR3 sequences to IMGT reference sequences was used to assign V, D and J gene segments. Each retained sequence needed at least a six-nucleotide match to both a V gene segment and a J gene segment. A rearrangement counted as productive if the CDR3 had no stop codons and remained in frame with V and J, and every other rearrangement counted as non-productive. Following IMGT convention, CDR3 was defined as the stretch from the second conserved V-encoded cysteine up to the conserved J-encoded phenylalanine. Sequences without an unambiguous match to a single V gene segment were excluded from the earlier analysis of several hundred of the donors. An earlier analysis of about 600 of the donors called V segments functional above 56.7% productive rearrangements and segregating when the between-donor standard deviation exceeded 5%. A statistical classification framework was built for diagnosing cytomegalovirus status from the catalog of TCR beta chain sequences. In a later analysis, V and J genes were assigned by comparing TCR nucleotide sequences against IMGT/GENE-DB human TR gene sequences. In a later analysis, CDR3 sequences and most-parsimonious VDJ recombination scenarios were assigned using the TCRdist pipeline. A later analysis defined each TCR beta chain by its CDR3 amino acid sequence plus V-gene family, and excluded reads lacking a unique V-gene family. To address suspected cross-contamination and a sequencing artifact, a later analysis removed some 620 highly shared, low-generation-probability nucleotide sequences. In a later analysis, a clonal expansion index was calculated for each public chain from normalized within-repertoire ranks of inferred template counts. In a later analysis, generation probabilities were computed using a VDJ recombination model fitted to out-of-frame rearrangements, and the results were checked against IGoR. Hypergeometric tests were used in a later analysis to score TCR-TCR, TCR-HLA and TCR-CMV co-occurrence, with a repertoire-size bias correction applied to the TCR pairs. A later analysis estimated false discovery rates by permuting HLA or CMV assignments 20 times. In a later analysis, co-occurring TCRs were grouped using DBSCAN, with TCRdist sequence similarity added in when clustering inside HLA-allele-positive subsets. Repertoires with fewer than 30,000 or more than 120,000 public chains were left out of co-occurrence clustering, as were about 5 repertoires with anomalous nucleotide sharing. Held by TCRdb, this immuneACCESS table contains in-frame sequences only and omits some clones. Under half of the omission traces to an unresolved V gene where checked; the cause of the rest is unknown. That table supplies the V and J calls and clone size; D and trimming were determined from the DNA. The sample table shows some 130,000 clones, and 82% are seen once. Around 10% of the sample is taken by the ten largest.

The receptor chain draws on TRBV10-3 and TRBJ2-4, with the D gene not confidently named. Input material: PBMCs. This sequence was found in a male donor in good health and CMV-seropositive. For the CDR3, the sequence is CAISESPRGSKNIQYF. Read as DNA, the sequence is TGTGCCATCAGTGAGTCGCCGCGCGGCTCCAAAAACATTCAGTACTTC.